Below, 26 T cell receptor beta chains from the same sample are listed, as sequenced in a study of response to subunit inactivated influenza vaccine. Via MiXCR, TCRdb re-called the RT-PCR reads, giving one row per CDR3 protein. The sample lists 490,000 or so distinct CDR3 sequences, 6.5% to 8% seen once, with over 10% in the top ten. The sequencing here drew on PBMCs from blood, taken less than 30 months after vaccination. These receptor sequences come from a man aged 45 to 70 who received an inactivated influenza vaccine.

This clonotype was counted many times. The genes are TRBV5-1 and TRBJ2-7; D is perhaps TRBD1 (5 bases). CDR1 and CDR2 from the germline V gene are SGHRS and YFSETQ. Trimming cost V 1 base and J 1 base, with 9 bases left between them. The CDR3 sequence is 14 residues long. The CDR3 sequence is CASSLSRVSYEQYF. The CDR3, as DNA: TGCGCCAGCAGCTTGAGCAGGGTTTCCTACGAGCAGTACTTC.

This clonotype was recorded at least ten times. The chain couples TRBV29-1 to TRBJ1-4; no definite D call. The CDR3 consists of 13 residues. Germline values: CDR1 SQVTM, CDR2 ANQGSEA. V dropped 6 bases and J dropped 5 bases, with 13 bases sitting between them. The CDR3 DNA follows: TGCAGCGTCGCAAGAGGGTTAAATGAAAAACTGTTTTTT. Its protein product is CSVARGLNEKLFF. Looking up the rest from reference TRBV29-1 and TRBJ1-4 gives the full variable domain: SAVISQKPSRDICQRGTSLTIQCQVDSQVTMMFWYRQQPGQSLTLIATANQGSEATYESGFVIDKFPISRPNLTFSTLTVSNMSPEDSSIYLCSVARGLNEKLFFGSGTQLSVL.

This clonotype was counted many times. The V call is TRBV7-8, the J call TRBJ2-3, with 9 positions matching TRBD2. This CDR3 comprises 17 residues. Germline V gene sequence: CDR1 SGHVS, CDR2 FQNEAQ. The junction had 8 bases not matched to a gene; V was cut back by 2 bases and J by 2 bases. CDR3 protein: CASSLWREGQNTDTQYF. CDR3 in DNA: TGTGCCAGCAGCTTATGGCGGGAGGGCCAGAACACAGATACGCAGTATTTT.

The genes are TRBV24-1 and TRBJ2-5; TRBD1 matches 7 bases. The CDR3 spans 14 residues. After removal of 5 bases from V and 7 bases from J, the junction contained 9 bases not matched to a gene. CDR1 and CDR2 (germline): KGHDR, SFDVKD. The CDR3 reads CATSARTGRGTQYF. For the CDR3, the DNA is TGTGCCACCAGTGCCCGGACAGGACGTGGGACCCAGTACTTC.

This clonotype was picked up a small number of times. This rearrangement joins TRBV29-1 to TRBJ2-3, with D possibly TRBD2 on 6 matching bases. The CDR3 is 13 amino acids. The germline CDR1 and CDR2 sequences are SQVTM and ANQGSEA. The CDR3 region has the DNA TGCGCGGGGCATGTCGAAGGGCCAGATACGCAGTATTTT. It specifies CAGHVEGPDTQYF.

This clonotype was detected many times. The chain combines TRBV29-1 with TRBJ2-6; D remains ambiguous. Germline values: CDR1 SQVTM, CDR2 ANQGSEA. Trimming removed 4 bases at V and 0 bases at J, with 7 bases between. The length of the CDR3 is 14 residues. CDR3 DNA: TGCAGCGTTGGGACGGGCTCTGGGGCCAACGTCCTGACTTTC. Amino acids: CSVGTGSGANVLTF.

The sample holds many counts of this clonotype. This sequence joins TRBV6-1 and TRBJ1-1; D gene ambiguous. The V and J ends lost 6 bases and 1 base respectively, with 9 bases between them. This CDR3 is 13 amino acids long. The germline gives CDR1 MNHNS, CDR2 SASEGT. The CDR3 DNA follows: TGTGCCAGCAGAGGGATGGGGAACACTGAAGCTTTCTTT. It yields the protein CASRGMGNTEAFF.

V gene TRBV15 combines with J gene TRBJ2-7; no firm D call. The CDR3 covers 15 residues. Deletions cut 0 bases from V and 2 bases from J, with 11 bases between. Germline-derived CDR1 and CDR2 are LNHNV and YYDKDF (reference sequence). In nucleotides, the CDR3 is TGTGCCACCAGCAGAGATCACGGAACCACCTACGAGCAGTACTTC. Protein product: CATSRDHGTTYEQYF. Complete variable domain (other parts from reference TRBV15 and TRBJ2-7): DAMVIQNPRYQVTQFGKPVTLSCSQTLNHNVMYWYQQKSSQAPKLLFHYYDKDFNNEADTPDNFQSRRPNTSFCFLDIRSPGLGDTAMYLCATSRDHGTTYEQYFGPGTRLTVT.

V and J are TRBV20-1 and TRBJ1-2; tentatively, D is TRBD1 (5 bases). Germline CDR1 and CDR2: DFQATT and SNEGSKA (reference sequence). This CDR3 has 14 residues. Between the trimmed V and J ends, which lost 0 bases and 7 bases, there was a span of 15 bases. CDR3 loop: CSARDQKGIPGYTF. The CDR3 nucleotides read TGCAGTGCTAGAGATCAAAAGGGGATCCCTGGCTACACCTTC.

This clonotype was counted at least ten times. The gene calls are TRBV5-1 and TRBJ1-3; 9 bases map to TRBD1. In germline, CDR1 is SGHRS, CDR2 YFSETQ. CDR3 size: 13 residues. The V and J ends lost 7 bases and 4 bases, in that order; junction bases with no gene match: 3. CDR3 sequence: CASRTGDGNTIYF. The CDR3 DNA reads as TGCGCCAGCCGGACAGGGGACGGAAACACCATATATTTT.

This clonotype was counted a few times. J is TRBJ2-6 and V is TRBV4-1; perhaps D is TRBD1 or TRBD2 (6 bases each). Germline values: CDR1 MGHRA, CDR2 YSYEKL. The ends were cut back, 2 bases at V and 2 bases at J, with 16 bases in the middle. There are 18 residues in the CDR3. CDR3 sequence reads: CASSQSPGGITGANVLTF. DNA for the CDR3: TGCGCCAGCAGCCAATCGCCCGGGGGCATTACTGGGGCCAACGTCCTGACTTTC.

CDR3 sequence: CASSSRLAGGQETQYF. CDR3 in DNA: TGTGCCAGCAGCTCCAGATTGGCAGGGGGACAAGAGACCCAGTACTTC. The chain couples TRBV7-4 to TRBJ2-5; 7 positions match TRBD1. The CDR3 covers 16 residues. Germline values: CDR1 SGHVT, CDR2 SQSDAQ. Losses at the gene ends were 4 bases for V and 2 bases for J; bases not matched to a gene: 10.

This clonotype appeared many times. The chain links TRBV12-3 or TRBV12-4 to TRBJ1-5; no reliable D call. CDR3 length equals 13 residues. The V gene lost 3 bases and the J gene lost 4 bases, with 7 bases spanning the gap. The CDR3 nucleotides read TGTGCCAGCAGTTTGATGGGTAATCAGCCCCAGCATTTT. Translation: CASSLMGNQPQHF.

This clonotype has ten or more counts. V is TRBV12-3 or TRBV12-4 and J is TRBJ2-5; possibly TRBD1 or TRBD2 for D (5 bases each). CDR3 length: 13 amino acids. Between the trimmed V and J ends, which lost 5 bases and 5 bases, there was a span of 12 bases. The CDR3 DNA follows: TGTGCCAGCAGTCCCAAAGGGACGGAGACCCAGTACTTC. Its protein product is CASSPKGTETQYF.

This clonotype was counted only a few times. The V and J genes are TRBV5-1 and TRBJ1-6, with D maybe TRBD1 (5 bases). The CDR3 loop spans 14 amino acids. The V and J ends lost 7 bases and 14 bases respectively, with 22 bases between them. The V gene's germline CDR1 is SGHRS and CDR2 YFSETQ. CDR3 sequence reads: CASGPHDGAGSLHF. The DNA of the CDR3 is TGCGCCAGCGGCCCACACGACGGGGCGGGTTCCCTCCACTTT.

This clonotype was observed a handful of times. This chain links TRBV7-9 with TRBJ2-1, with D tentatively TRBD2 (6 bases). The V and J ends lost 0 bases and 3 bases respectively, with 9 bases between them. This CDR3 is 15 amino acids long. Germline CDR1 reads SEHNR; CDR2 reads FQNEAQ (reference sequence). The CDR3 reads CASSLAEGIYNEQFF. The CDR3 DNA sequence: TGTGCCAGCAGCTTAGCGGAGGGAATCTACAATGAGCAGTTCTTC.

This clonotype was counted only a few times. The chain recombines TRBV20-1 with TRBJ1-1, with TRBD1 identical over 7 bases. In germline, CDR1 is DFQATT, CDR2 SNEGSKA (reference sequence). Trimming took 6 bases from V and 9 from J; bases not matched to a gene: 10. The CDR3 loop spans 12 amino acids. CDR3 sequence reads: CSAVRQGGKAFF. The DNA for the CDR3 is TGCAGTGCCGTTAGACAGGGCGGTAAAGCTTTCTTT.

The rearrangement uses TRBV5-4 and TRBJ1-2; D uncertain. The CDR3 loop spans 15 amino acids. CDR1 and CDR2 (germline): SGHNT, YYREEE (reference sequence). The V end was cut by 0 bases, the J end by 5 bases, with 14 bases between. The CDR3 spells CASSLVDVASYGYTF. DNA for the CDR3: TGTGCCAGCAGCTTGGTCGATGTAGCCTCTTATGGCTACACCTTC.

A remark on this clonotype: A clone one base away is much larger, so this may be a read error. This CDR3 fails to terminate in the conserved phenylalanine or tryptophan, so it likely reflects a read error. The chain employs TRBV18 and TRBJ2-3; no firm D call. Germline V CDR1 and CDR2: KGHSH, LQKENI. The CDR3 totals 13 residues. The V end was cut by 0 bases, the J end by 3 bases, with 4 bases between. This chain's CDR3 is CASSPPGTDTQYS. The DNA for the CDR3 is TGTGCCAGCTCACCACCGGGGACAGATACGCAGTATTCT.

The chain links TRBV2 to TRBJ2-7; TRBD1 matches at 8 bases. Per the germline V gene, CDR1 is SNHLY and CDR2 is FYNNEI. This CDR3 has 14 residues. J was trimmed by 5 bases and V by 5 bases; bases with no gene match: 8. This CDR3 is CASSPGWTGNEQYF. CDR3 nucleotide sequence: TGTGCCAGCAGTCCTGGTTGGACAGGGAACGAGCAGTACTTC. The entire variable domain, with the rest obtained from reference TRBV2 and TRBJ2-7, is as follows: EPEVTQTPSHQVTQMGQEVILRCVPISNHLYFYWYRQILGQKVEFLVSFYNNEISEKSEIFDDQFSVERPDGSNFTLKIRSTKLEDSAMYFCASSPGWTGNEQYFGPGTRLTVT.

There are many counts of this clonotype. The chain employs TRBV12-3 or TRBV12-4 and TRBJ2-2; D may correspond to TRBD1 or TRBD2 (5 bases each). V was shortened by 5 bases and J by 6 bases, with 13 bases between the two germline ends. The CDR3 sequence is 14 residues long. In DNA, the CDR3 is TGTGCCAGCAGTCCATCCGGGGACGCCGGGGAGCTGTTTTTT. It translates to CASSPSGDAGELFF.

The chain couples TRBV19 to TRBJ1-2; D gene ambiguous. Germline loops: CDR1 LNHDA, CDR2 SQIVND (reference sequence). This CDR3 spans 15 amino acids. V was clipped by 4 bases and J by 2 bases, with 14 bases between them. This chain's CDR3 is CASSRGAATNYGYTF. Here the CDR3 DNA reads TGTGCCAGTAGTAGGGGTGCAGCAACGAACTATGGCTACACCTTC.

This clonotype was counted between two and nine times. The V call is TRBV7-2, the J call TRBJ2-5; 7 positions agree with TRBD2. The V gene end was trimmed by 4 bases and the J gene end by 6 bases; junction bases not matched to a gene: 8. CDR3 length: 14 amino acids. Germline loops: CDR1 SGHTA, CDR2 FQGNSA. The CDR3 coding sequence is TGTGCCAGCAGCTCGGGGGGTAGGGTACAGACCCAGTACTTC. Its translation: CASSSGGRVQTQYF. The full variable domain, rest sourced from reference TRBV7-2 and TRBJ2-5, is GAGVSQSPSNKVTEKGKDVELRCDPISGHTALYWYRQSLGQGLEFLIYFQGNSAPDKSGLPSDRFSAERTGGSVSTLTIQRTQQEDSAVYLCASSSGGRVQTQYFGPGTRLLVL.

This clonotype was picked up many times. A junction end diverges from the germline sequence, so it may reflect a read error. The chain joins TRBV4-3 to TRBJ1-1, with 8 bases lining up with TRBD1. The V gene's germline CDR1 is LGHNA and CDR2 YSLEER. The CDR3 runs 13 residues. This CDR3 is CASSQDRGTEAFF. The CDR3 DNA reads TGTGCCAGCAGCCAAGACAGGGGCACTGAAGCTTTCTTT.

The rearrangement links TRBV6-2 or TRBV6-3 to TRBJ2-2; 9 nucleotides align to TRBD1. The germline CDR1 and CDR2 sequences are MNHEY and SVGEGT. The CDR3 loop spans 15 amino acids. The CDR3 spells CGSRFRDRVTGELFF. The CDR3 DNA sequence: TGTGGAAGTCGATTCCGGGACAGGGTAACCGGGGAGCTGTTTTTT.

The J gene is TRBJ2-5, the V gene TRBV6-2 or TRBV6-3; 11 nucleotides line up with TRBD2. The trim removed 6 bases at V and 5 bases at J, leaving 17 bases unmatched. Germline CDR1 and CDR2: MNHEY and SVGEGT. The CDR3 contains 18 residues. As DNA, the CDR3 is TGTGCCAGCAGACAAAACCCACTAGCGGGAGAAAGAGGGGAGACCCAGTACTTC. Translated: CASRQNPLAGERGETQYF.